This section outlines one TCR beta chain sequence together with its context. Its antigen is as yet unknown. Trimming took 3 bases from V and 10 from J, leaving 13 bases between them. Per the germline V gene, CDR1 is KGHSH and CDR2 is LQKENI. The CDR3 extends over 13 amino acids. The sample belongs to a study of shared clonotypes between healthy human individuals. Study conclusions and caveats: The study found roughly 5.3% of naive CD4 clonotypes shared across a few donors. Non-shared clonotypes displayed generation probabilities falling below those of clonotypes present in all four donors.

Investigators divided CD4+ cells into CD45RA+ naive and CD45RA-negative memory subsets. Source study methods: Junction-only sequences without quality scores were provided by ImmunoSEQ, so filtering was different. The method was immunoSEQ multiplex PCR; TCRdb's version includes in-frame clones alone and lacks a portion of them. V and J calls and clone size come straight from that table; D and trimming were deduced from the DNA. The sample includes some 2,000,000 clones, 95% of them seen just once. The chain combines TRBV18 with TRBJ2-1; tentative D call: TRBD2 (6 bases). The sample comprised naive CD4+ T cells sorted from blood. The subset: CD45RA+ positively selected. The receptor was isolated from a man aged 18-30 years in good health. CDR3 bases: TGTGCCAGCTCACCGTCTCGGGACTTCGAGCAGTTCTTC. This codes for CASSPSRDFEQFF. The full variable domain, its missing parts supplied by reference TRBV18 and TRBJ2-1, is NAGVMQNPRHLVRRRGQEARLRCSPMKGHSHVYWYRQLPEEGLKFMVYLQKENIIDESGMPKERFSAEFPKEGPSILRIQQVVRGDSAAYFCASSPSRDFEQFFGPGTRLTVL.